The clone carrying this T cell receptor beta chain was detected only once. The CDR3 totals 17 residues. Germline loops: CDR1 MNHEY, CDR2 SMNVEV (reference sequence). J gave up 6 bases and V 2 bases, and 9 bases lay outside the gene matches. The method was immunoSEQ multiplex PCR; TCRdb's version includes in-frame clones alone and lacks a portion of them. The sample shows approximately 190,000 clones, 70% to 90% of them seen only once. The data were taken from a study of blood T cell repertoires in COVID-19. The sequenced material came from peripheral blood. This TCR was recovered from a man in his 70s with active or convalescent COVID-19. This chain connects TRBV27 to TRBJ2-3; 12 bases are shared with TRBD2. CDR3 amino acids: CASSLPPTSGRKDTQYF. CDR3 nucleotides: TGTGCCAGCAGTTTACCCCCCACTAGCGGGAGGAAGGATACGCAGTATTTT.